This TCR beta chain stems from a study of PD-L1 blockade in urothelial cancer. Study background: Patients commenced intravenous atezolizumab, 1,200 mg every 3 weeks, at some point between 2013 and 2015.

A word on this clone: What it recognizes is unknown.

Study-wide points: Having blood TCR clonality under the median before treatment predicted better survival.

Time point indicated: pretreatment peripheral blood. Metastatic or locally advanced urothelial carcinoma was present in the patients. Per patient, between 1 and 8 samples were collected at pretreatment and on-treatment time points. Trimming left V 3 bases short and J 6 bases short, with 15 bases between. Per germline, CDR1 GTSNPN and CDR2 SVGIG (reference sequence). This CDR3 has 13 residues. Profiling relied on immunoSEQ multiplex PCR, and the TCRdb table lists in-frame clones only, not all of them. The sample contains some 57,000 clones, roughly 82% of which appear only once. The chain employs TRBV30 and TRBJ2-7; no clear D gene. This receptor was identified in a man aged 50 or older with urothelial cancer. Sequencing used PBMCs, obtained around atezolizumab (anti-PD-L1) treatment. Here the CDR3 reads CAWRESLFREQYF. In DNA form, the CDR3 reads TGTGCCTGGAGAGAGTCTTTGTTTCGCGAGCAGTACTTC.